The sequence of this TCR beta chain was determined in a study of T cell responses to AZD1222 COVID-19 vaccine. The CDR3 is made up of 12 amino acids. CDR1 is SEHNR, CDR2 FQNEAQ, per germline (reference sequence). V shed 5 bases and J shed 9 bases, with 11 bases lying between them. Notes on this clone: The antigen is unknown.

Study observations and caveats: Donors skewed white British and female; clonal diversity was possibly underestimated. None of the repertoires were sampled until the peak T cell response had passed.

Profiling relied on immunoSEQ multiplex PCR, and the TCRdb table lists in-frame clones only, not all of them. The sample carries 35,000 to 45,000 clones, around 82% recorded once. The origin of this receptor is an adult in good health. Here the sequenced sample was peripheral blood, taken on day 0 of AZD1222 vaccination. The chain couples TRBV7-9 to TRBJ2-1, with D possibly being TRBD1 (5 bases). The CDR3 is CASSPTVPEQFF. The CDR3 nucleotides read TGTGCCAGCAGCCCGACAGTGCCTGAGCAGTTCTTC.